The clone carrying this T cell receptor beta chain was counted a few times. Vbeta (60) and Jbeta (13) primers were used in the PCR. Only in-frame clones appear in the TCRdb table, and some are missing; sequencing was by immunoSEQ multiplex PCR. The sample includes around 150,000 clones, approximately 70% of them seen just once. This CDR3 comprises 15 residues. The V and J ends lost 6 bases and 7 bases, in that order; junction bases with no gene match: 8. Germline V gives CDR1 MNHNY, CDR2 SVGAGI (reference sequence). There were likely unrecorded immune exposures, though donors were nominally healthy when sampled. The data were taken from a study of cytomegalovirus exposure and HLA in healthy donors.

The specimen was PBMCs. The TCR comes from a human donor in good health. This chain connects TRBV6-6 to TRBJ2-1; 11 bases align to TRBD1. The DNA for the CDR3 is TGTGCCAGCAGCCTGGACGGGACAGGGGGGAATGAGCAGTTCTTC. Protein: CASSLDGTGGNEQFF.